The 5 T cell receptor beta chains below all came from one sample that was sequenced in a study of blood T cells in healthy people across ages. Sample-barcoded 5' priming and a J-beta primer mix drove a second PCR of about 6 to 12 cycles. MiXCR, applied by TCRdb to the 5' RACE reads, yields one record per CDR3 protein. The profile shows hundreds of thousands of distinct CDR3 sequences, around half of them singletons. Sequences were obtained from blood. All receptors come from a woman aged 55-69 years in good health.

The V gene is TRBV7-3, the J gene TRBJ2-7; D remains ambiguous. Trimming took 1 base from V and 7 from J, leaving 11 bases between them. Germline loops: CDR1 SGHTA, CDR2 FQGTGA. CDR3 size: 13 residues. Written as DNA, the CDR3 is TGTGCCAGCAGCTTAAACTCGGGTGGAGAGCAGTACTTC. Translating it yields CASSLNSGGEQYF.

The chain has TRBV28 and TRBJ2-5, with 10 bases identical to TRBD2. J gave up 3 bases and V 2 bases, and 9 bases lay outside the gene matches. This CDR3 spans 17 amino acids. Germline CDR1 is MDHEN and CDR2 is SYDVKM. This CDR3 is CASSLKASGSGKETQYF. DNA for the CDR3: TGTGCCAGCAGTTTAAAGGCTAGCGGGAGCGGGAAAGAGACCCAGTACTTC. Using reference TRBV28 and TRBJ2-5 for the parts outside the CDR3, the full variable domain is DVKVTQSSRYLVKRTGEKVFLECVQDMDHENMFWYRQDPGLGLRLIYFSYDVKMKEKGDIPEGYSVSREKKERFSLILESASTNQTSMYLCASSLKASGSGKETQYFGPGTRLLVL.

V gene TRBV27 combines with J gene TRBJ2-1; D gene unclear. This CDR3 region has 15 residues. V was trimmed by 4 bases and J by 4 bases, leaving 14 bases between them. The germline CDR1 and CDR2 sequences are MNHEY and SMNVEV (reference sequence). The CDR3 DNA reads TGTGCCAGCAGTTCCTCCGACACCCCTTACAATGAGCAGTTCTTC. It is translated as CASSSSDTPYNEQFF.

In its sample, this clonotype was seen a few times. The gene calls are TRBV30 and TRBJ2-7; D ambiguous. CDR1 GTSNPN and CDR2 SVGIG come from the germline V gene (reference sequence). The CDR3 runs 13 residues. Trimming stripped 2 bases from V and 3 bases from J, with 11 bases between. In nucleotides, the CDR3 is TGTGCCTGGAGTTCCGGGTCCTACTACGAGCAGTACTTC. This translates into CAWSSGSYYEQYF.

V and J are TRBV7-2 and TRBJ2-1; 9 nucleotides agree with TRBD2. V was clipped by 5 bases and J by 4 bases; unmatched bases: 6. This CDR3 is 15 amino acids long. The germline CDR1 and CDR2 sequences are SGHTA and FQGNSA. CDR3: CASSQASGKYNEQFF. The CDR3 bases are TGTGCCAGCAGCCAAGCTAGCGGGAAATACAATGAGCAGTTCTTC.